Below, 28 T cell receptor beta chains from the same sample are listed, as sequenced in a study of blood T cell repertoires in COVID-19. Profiling relied on immunoSEQ multiplex PCR, and the TCRdb table lists in-frame clones only, not all of them. The sample shows about 120,000 clones, around 90% of them seen only once. The sequencing input was peripheral blood. Receptors originate from a woman aged 60-75 years with COVID-19, enrolled during active disease.

The chain joins TRBV15 to TRBJ1-2, with 10 bases fitting TRBD1. V lost 0 bases and J lost 5; bases outside the gene matches: 6. The CDR3 consists of 16 residues. Germline V CDR1 and CDR2: LNHNV, YYDKDF (reference sequence). Here the CDR3 DNA reads TGTGCCACCAGCAGAGATCTGGGGGACAGGGGATATGGCTACACCTTC. Its protein is CATSRDLGDRGYGYTF.

The chain has TRBV6-1 and TRBJ2-3; 8 positions match TRBD2. J lost 1 base, V lost 3 bases, and 3 bases had no gene match. The V gene's germline CDR1 is MNHNS and CDR2 SASEGT. CDR3 length: 15 amino acids. CDR3 DNA sequence: TGTGCCAGCAGTGACCTTAGCGGGGGCACAGATACGCAGTATTTT. Translation gives CASSDLSGGTDTQYF.

On this clone: Other DNA sequences within the sample encode an identical CDR3. The chain recombines TRBV6-5 with TRBJ2-3, with 10 nucleotides matching TRBD1. CDR3 size: 14 residues. The V gene end was trimmed by 5 bases and the J gene end by 5 bases; junction bases not matched to a gene: 4. Germline CDR1 MNHEY, CDR2 SVGAGI. Written as DNA, the CDR3 is TGTGCCAGCAGTCGGCGGACAGGGGGAGATACGCAGTATTTT. It is translated as CASSRRTGGDTQYF.

This sequence joins TRBV27 and TRBJ1-2; tentative D call: TRBD1 (6 bases). V was pared by 0 bases and J by 4 bases, with 12 bases between. Looked up from germline, CDR1 is MNHEY and CDR2 is SMNVEV (reference sequence). The CDR3 spans 15 residues. CDR3 coding DNA: TGTGCCAGCAGTTTATCCTCGGGACACCTCTATGGCTACACCTTC. It codes for CASSLSSGHLYGYTF.

The chain links TRBV10-3 to TRBJ2-1; 7 bases are shared with TRBD1. J gave up 8 bases and V 5 bases, and 9 bases lay outside the gene matches. Germline loops: CDR1 ENHRY, CDR2 SYGVKD. The CDR3 is 14 residues long. DNA for the CDR3: TGTGCCATCAGTCAGGACAGGACCAGCGATGAGCAGTTCTTC. Translated: CAISQDRTSDEQFF.

The chain couples TRBV25-1 to TRBJ2-2; 7 nucleotides align to TRBD1. Germline V gives CDR1 MGHDK, CDR2 SYGVNS. The V segment lost 7 bases and the J segment 7 bases; nucleotides outside the gene matches: 9. The CDR3 loop spans 14 amino acids. Here the CDR3 reads CASKGAREGGELFF. The CDR3 region has the DNA TGTGCCAGCAAGGGGGCAAGGGAAGGCGGGGAGCTGTTTTTT.

With respect to this clone: The identical CDR3 is also encoded by other nucleotide sequences in the sample. The J gene is TRBJ2-7, the V gene TRBV7-2, with 9 nucleotides matching TRBD1. Germline lookup yields CDR1 SGHTA and CDR2 FQGNSA. Trimming at V came to 3 bases and at J to 5 bases, leaving 5 bases not matched to a gene. CDR3 length: 14 residues. Here the CDR3 reads CASSFSGQGHEQYF. The CDR3 DNA sequence: TGTGCCAGCAGCTTTTCGGGACAGGGCCACGAGCAGTACTTC.

CDR3 sequence (DNA): TGTGCCAGCAGCTATCCCGGGACTGCGGCTCGAGCCCAGTACTTC. It encodes CASSYPGTAARAQYF. The chain links TRBV5-6 to TRBJ2-5; D possibly corresponds to TRBD2 (6 bases). Trimming pared 3 bases from V and 9 bases from J, leaving 21 bases between. The germline CDR1 and CDR2 sequences are SGHDT and YYEEEE. The CDR3 has 15 amino acids.

J is TRBJ1-2 and V is TRBV5-1, with TRBD1 matching 7 bases. CDR1 is SGHRS, CDR2 YFSETQ, per germline. The CDR3 length is 15 residues. J was trimmed by 6 bases and V by 4 bases; bases with no gene match: 12. DNA for the CDR3: TGCGCCAGCAGCCTCGAGGGCAGGGGGTCGGATGGCTACACCTTC. This encodes CASSLEGRGSDGYTF.

This clone showed up just once. The chain links TRBV4-2 to TRBJ2-6; TRBD1 is a possible D gene (6 bases). V shed 0 bases and J shed 0 bases, with 12 bases lying between them. The CDR3 consists of 18 residues. The germline V gene encodes CDR1 LGHNA and CDR2 YNFKEQ. The chain's CDR3 is CASSQEDRFFSGANVLTF. CDR3 sequence (DNA): TGTGCCAGCAGCCAAGAGGACAGATTCTTCTCTGGGGCCAACGTCCTGACTTTC.

The rearrangement uses TRBV3-1 (or the pseudogene TRBV3-2) and TRBJ2-5, with 10 positions matching TRBD2. Germline CDR1 reads LGHDT; CDR2 reads YNNKEL (reference sequence). After removal of 1 base from V and 9 bases from J, the junction contained 8 bases not matched to a gene. This CDR3 has 15 amino acids. The chain's CDR3 is CASSQGAGTSAPQYF. The CDR3 DNA sequence: TGTGCCAGCAGCCAAGGAGCCGGGACTAGCGCACCCCAGTACTTC.

The chain carries TRBV29-1 and TRBJ2-3, with 8 bases identical to TRBD1. Germline lookup yields CDR1 SQVTM and CDR2 ANQGSEA. The CDR3 loop spans 15 amino acids. With V trimmed by 4 bases and J by 2 bases, 8 bases remained unmatched. This CDR3 is CSVGVTGELTDTQYF. For the CDR3, the DNA is TGCAGCGTTGGGGTGACAGGGGAACTCACAGATACGCAGTATTTT.

The V call is TRBV6-5, the J call TRBJ1-1; perhaps TRBD1 as D (5 bases). CDR3 size: 14 residues. Trimming stripped 3 bases from V and 1 base from J, with 9 bases between. Germline CDR1 is MNHEY and CDR2 is SVGAGI. CDR3 loop: CASSYGGGNTEAFF. CDR3 in DNA: TGTGCCAGCAGTTATGGGGGAGGGAACACTGAAGCTTTCTTT.

The V gene is TRBV5-6, the J gene TRBJ1-2, with 12 bases that match TRBD1. J lost 3 bases, V lost 1 base, and 7 bases had no gene match. This CDR3 has 17 residues. The germline gives CDR1 SGHDT, CDR2 YYEEEE. In DNA form, the CDR3 reads TGTGCCAGCAGCTTGAGACCGGGACAGGGGGCAGACTATGGCTACACCTTC. Translated: CASSLRPGQGADYGYTF. The full variable domain, with the rest looked up from reference TRBV5-6 and TRBJ1-2, is DAGVTQSPTHLIKTRGQQVTLRCSPKSGHDTVSWYQQALGQGPQFIFQYYEEEERQRGNFPDRFSGHQFPNYSSELNVNALLLGDSALYLCASSLRPGQGADYGYTFGSGTRLTVV.

This clone has more than one count but fewer than ten. This chain links TRBV6-2 or TRBV6-3 with TRBJ1-5, with D perhaps TRBD1 (6 bases). V was pared by 6 bases and J by 0 bases, with 12 bases between. Germline lookup yields CDR1 MNHEY and CDR2 SVGEGT. The CDR3 contains 15 residues. This CDR3 reads CASSKGEYSNQPQHF. CDR3 DNA sequence: TGTGCCAGCAGCAAGGGGGAGTATAGCAATCAGCCCCAGCATTTT.

The chain uses TRBV30 and TRBJ2-7; 10 bases line up with TRBD1. The CDR3 is 14 amino acids. Unmatched junction bases numbered 9, after V lost 3 bases and J lost 7 bases. Per the germline V gene, CDR1 is GTSNPN and CDR2 is SVGIG (reference sequence). CDR3 loop: CAWRNGGQGSEQYF. DNA of the CDR3: TGTGCCTGGAGAAACGGGGGACAGGGGTCTGAGCAGTACTTC. Using reference TRBV30 and TRBJ2-7 for the parts outside the CDR3, the full variable domain is SQTIHQWPATLVQPVGSPLSLECTVEGTSNPNLYWYRQAAGRGLQLLFYSVGIGQISSEVPQNLSASRPQDRQFILSSKKLLLSDSGFYLCAWRNGGQGSEQYFGPGTRLTVT.

The chain combines TRBV5-4 with TRBJ1-2; 9 nucleotides match TRBD1. This CDR3 has 15 amino acids. V lost 3 bases, J lost 8 bases, and 11 bases stayed unmatched. Germline CDR1 SGHNT, CDR2 YYREEE (reference sequence). In DNA, the CDR3 is TGTGCCAGCAGCTCCCAAGGACAGGGGACGGGGGGCTACACCTTC. Translated: CASSSQGQGTGGYTF.

V gene TRBV11-2 combines with J gene TRBJ1-1; D is unresolved. Trimming removed 2 bases at V and 6 bases at J, with 16 bases between. The CDR3 is made up of 15 amino acids. Germline CDR1 is SGHAT and CDR2 is FQNNGV. CDR3 nucleotides: TGTGCCAGCAGCTTAAGAGCGGGAGCATACCCTGAAGCTTTCTTT. Translated: CASSLRAGAYPEAFF. Filled out from reference TRBV11-2 and TRBJ1-1, the complete variable domain reads EAGVAQSPRYKIIEKRQSVAFWCNPISGHATLYWYQQILGQGPKLLIQFQNNGVVDDSQLPKDRFSAERLKGVDSTLKIQPAKLEDSAVYLCASSLRAGAYPEAFFGQGTRLTVV.

The CDR3 region is CASSPSAGGSRGQYF. CDR3 bases: TGTGCCAGCAGCCCCTCGGCCGGTGGAAGTAGAGGGCAGTACTTC. The rearrangement joins TRBV3-1 (or the pseudogene TRBV3-2) to TRBJ2-7; no clear D gene. This CDR3 spans 15 amino acids. Germline CDR1 LGHDT, CDR2 YNNKEL (reference sequence). V gave up 4 bases and J gave up 9 bases, with 22 bases separating them.

The rearrangement joins TRBV6-5 to TRBJ1-4, with unresolved D. Looked up from germline, CDR1 is MNHEY and CDR2 is SVGAGI. The CDR3 length is 15 residues. Trimming took 3 bases from V and 5 from J, leaving 13 bases between them. CDR3: CASSYSRVVNEKLFF. The CDR3 DNA sequence: TGTGCCAGCAGTTATAGCCGGGTAGTAAATGAAAAACTGTTTTTT.

This chain connects TRBV4-1 to TRBJ2-3; tentatively, D is TRBD1 (6 bases). The V and J ends lost 0 bases and 2 bases respectively, with 9 bases between them. Per the germline V gene, CDR1 is MGHRA and CDR2 is YSYEKL. This CDR3 has 15 amino acids. The CDR3 DNA follows: TGCGCCAGCAGCCAAGAACGGACAGACACAGATACGCAGTATTTT. This translates into CASSQERTDTDTQYF.

The chain recombines TRBV30 with TRBJ2-7; D is possibly TRBD1 (6 bases). Germline CDR1 is GTSNPN and CDR2 is SVGIG (reference sequence). There are 13 residues in the CDR3. Trimming cost V 7 bases and J 7 bases, with 20 bases left between them. CDR3 coding DNA: TGTGCCTCATACTGGGGCCAGGGGAGTGAGCAGTACTTC. It yields the protein CASYWGQGSEQYF.

This clone was observed a handful of times. The chain employs TRBV2 and TRBJ1-1; tentatively, D is TRBD1 (6 bases). The V gene lost 6 bases and the J gene lost 0 bases, with 11 bases spanning the gap. CDR3 size: 14 residues. Germline loops: CDR1 SNHLY, CDR2 FYNNEI. CDR3 DNA: TGTGCCAGCAGGGAGCAGGGGTTGAACACTGAAGCTTTCTTT. Protein sequence: CASREQGLNTEAFF.

V usage is TRBV5-1 and J usage is TRBJ2-1; 9 bases agree with TRBD1. This CDR3 has 15 amino acids. Germline CDR1 SGHRS, CDR2 YFSETQ. V dropped 3 bases and J dropped 3; count of bases not matched to a gene: 4. CDR3 coding DNA: TGCGCCAGCAGCTGGGGGACAGGGAACTACAATGAGCAGTTCTTC. Translation gives CASSWGTGNYNEQFF.

This rearrangement joins TRBV4-3 to TRBJ1-6; D is unclear. V lost 1 base, J lost 2 bases, and 15 bases lay in between. The CDR3 runs 18 residues. Germline V lookup: CDR1 LGHNA, CDR2 YSLEER. This CDR3 reads CASSQVRQAETYNSPLHF. The CDR3 DNA sequence: TGCGCCAGCAGCCAAGTAAGGCAGGCCGAGACCTATAATTCACCCCTCCACTTT.

The V gene is TRBV3-1 (or the pseudogene TRBV3-2), the J gene TRBJ2-3; 12 bases line up with TRBD1. With V trimmed by 6 bases and J by 6 bases, 13 bases remained unmatched. Per germline, CDR1 LGHDT and CDR2 YNNKEL (reference sequence). This CDR3 is 17 amino acids long. The CDR3 loop is CASSPSGTGGRGDTQYF. The CDR3 region has the DNA TGTGCCAGCAGTCCCTCCGGGACAGGGGGCCGAGGGGATACGCAGTATTTT.

The chain is built from TRBV6-5 and TRBJ2-7, with 9 bases identical to TRBD2. The V gene's germline CDR1 is MNHEY and CDR2 SVGAGI. The CDR3 is made up of 14 amino acids. The junction had 10 bases not matched to a gene; V was cut back by 6 bases and J by 7 bases. CDR3 amino acids: CASRPGLALAEQYF. DNA of the CDR3: TGTGCCAGCAGACCCGGACTAGCGTTGGCGGAGCAGTACTTC.

The chain recombines TRBV25-1 with TRBJ1-4; D call uncertain. The CDR3 extends over 15 amino acids. V gave up 4 bases and J gave up 3 bases, with 12 bases separating them. Germline CDR1 MGHDK, CDR2 SYGVNS. In DNA form, the CDR3 reads TGTGCCAGCAGTGTAGCGGGGTTGGCTAATGAAAAACTGTTTTTT. It encodes CASSVAGLANEKLFF.